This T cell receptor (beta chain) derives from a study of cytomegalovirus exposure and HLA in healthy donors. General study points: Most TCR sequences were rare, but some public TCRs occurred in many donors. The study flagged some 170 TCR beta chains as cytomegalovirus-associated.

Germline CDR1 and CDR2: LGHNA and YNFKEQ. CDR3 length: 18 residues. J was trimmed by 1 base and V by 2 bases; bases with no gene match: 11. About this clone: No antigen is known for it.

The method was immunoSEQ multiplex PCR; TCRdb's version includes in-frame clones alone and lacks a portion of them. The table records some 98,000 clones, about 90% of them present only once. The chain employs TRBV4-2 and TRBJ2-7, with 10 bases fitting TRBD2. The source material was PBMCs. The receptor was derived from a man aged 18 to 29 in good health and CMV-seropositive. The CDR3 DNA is TGTGCCAGCAGCCAAACCTTGGGAGCGGGAGGGGGTTCCTACGAGCAGTACTTC. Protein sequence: CASSQTLGAGGGSYEQYF.